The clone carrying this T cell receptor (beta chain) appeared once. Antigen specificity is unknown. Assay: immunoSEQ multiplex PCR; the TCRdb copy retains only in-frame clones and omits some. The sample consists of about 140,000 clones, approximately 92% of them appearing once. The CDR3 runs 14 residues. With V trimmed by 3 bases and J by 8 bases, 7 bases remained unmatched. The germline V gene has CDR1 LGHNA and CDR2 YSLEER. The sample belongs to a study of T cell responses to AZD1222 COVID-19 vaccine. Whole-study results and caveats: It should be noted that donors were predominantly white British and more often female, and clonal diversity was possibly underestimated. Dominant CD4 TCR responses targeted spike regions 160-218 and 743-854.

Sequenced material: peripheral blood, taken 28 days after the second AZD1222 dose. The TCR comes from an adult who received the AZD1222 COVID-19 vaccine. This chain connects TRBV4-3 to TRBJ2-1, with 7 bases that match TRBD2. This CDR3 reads CASSQWTSQDEQFF. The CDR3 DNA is TGCGCCAGCAGCCAGTGGACTAGTCAGGATGAGCAGTTCTTC.